The entry below describes one T cell receptor (beta chain). This clone's antigen is unknown. No per-base quality is available; no much larger clone lies one base away. These data originate in a study of brain T cells in children with intractable seizures (dated by TCRdb to about 2021). With regard to the full study: Resected brain tissue from 45 to 60 pediatric epilepsy surgery cases was first screened for immune gene transcripts using a NanoString immunology panel. Of the approximately 12 selected surgery cases, pre-surgery blood was also sequenced for eight, so four had brain tissue only. General findings and caveats noted by the study authors: Because sequencing depth differed between pre- and post-surgery blood, the absence of clones from the pre-surgery sample may reflect undersampling. Viral specificity was inferred solely from CDR3 sequence similarity, and the HCMV serostatus of the patients was not known.

The immunoSEQ assay was applied to genomic DNA to generate the TCR beta chain sequences. As for how the authors treated the data: CDR3 sequences that did not begin with the conserved framework cysteine at position 104 were removed by hand. To get clonality, the normalized Shannon's Diversity Index was subtracted from one, giving values from 0 (maximal diversity) to 1 (oligoclonal). Chi-squared comparison-of-proportions tests assessed whether the same CDR3 differed in frequency between samples, such as brain versus blood. Public clonotypes were identified by searching immuneACCESS, and similarity to known antiviral clonotypes was assessed with the VDJdb browser. What TCRdb holds here is the immuneACCESS table cut down to in-frame rearrangements. Part of the clones is not present; checked against another copy, under half of the missing clones reflect an unresolved V gene, and the others are unexplained. The D gene and trimming were derived from the DNA, and the V and J assignments and clone size from that table. The sample table contains hundreds of thousands of clones; only one count was recorded for 93% of them. The top ten hold 4.5% to 7% of the sample.

The sample's time point, from its label and the paper: blood from clinic visit 5 months post-surgery; TSC patient then seizure free. The surgery cases showing the highest brain T cell transcript signatures were chosen for TCR beta chain sequencing of brain tissue and, when available, of blood. Before surgery, the patients had been given at least one anti-epileptic drug. The TCR-sequenced patients were children whose drug-resistant epilepsy was caused by tuberous sclerosis complex, focal cortical dysplasia, Rasmussen encephalitis or hemimegalencephaly. The Monarch genomic DNA purification kit was used to extract bulk genomic DNA from unsorted brain tissue and from whole blood. The CDR3 holds 13 amino acids from the cysteine to the phenylalanine. Only the CDR3 region is kept as DNA, spanning 39 bases read in frame from base 1. CDR1 and CDR2 were assigned from the germline V gene (reference sequence) as LGHDT and YNNKEL. The trim is 3 bases for V and 2 bases for J, with a gap of 6 bases between the germline ends.

The sequence joins TRBV3-1 (or the pseudogene TRBV3-2) to TRBJ2-3; the D gene cannot be resolved reliably. This specimen was peripheral blood, taken roughly 5 months after surgery. The receptor's source is a boy in the first two years of life with tuberous sclerosis and intractable seizures. DNA sequence: TGTGCCAGCAGCCACGGTCCCACAGATACGCAGTATTTT. The resulting protein is CASSHGPTDTQYF.